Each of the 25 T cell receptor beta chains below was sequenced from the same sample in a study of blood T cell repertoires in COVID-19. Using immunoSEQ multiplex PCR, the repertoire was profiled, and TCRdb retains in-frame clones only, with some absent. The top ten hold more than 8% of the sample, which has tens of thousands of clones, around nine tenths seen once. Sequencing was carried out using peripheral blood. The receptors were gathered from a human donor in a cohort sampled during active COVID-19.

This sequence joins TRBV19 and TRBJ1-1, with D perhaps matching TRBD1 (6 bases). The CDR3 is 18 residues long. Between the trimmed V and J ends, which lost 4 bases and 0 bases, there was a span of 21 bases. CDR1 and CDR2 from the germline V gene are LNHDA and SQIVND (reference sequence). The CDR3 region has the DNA TGTGCCAGTAGTAATTTATATGTCCGGGAGGGGGTGAACACTGAAGCTTTCTTT. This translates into CASSNLYVREGVNTEAFF.

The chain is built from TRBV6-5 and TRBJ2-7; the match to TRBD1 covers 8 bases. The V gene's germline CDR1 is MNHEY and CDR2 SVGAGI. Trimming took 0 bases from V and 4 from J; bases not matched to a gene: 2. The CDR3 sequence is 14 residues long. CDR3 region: CASSYSGTGYEQYF. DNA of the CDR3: TGTGCCAGCAGTTACTCCGGGACAGGTTACGAGCAGTACTTC.

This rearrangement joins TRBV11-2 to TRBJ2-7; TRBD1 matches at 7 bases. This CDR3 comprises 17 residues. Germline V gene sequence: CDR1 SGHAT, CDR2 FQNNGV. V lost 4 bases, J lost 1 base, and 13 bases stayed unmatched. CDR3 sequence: CASSSVGWAGGSYEQYF. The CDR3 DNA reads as TGTGCCAGCAGCTCCGTAGGGTGGGCAGGGGGTTCCTACGAGCAGTACTTC.

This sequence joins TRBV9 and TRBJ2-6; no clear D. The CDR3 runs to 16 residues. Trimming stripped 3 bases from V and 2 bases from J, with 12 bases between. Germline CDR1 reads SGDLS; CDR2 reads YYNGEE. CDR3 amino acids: CASSASVETGANVLTF. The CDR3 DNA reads TGTGCCAGCAGCGCCTCGGTGGAGACTGGGGCCAACGTCCTGACTTTC.

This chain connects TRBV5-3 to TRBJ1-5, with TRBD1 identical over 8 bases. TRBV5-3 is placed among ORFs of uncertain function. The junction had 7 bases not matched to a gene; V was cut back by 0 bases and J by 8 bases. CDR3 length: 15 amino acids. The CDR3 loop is CARSLGQGAMEPQHF. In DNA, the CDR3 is TGTGCCAGAAGCTTGGGGCAGGGGGCTATGGAGCCCCAGCATTTT.

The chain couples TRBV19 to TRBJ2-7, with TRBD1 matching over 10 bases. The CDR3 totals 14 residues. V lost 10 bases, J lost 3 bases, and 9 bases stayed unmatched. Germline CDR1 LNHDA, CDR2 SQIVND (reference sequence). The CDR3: CATKPWTGGYEQYF. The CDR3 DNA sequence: TGTGCCACAAAACCGTGGACAGGGGGCTACGAGCAGTACTTC.

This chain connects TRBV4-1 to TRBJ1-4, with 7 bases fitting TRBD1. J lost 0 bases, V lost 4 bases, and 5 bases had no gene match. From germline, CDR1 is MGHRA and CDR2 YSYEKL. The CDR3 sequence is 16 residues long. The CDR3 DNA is TGCGCCAGCAGCCTGAGGACAGGATCAACTAATGAAAAACTGTTTTTT. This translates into CASSLRTGSTNEKLFF.

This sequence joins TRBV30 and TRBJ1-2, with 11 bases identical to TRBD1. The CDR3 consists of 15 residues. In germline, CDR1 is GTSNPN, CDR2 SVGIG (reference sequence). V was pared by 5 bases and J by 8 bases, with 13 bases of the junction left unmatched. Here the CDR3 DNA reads TGTGCCTGGTTCGATCCCGGGACAGGGGGTCTCGGCTACACCTTC. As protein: CAWFDPGTGGLGYTF.

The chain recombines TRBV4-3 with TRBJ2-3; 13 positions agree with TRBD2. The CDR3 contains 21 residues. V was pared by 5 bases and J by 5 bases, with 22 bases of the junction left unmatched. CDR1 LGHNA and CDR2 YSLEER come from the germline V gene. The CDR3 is CASSELPFPTSGGAVGDTQYF. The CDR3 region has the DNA TGCGCCAGCAGCGAGCTCCCTTTCCCAACTAGCGGGGGGGCCGTAGGAGATACGCAGTATTTT.

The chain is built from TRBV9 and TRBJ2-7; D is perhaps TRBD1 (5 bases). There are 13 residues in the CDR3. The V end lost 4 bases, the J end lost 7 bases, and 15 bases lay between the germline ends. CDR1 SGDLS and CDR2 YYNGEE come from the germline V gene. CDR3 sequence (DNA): TGTGCCAGCAGCCCAGATAACAGGTTGGAGCAGTACTTC. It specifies CASSPDNRLEQYF.

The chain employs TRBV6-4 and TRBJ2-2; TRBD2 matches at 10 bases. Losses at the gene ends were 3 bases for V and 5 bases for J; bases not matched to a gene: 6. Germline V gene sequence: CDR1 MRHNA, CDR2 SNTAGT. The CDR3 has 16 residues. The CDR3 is CASSESAGGSTGELFF. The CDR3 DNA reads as TGTGCCAGCAGTGAGTCAGCGGGGGGGTCGACCGGGGAGCTGTTTTTT.

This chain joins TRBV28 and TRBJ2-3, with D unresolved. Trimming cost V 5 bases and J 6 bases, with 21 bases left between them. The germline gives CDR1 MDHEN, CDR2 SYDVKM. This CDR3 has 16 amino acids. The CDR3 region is CASSPYSFSLRDTQYF. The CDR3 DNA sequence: TGTGCCAGCAGTCCCTATTCCTTTTCCCTGCGGGATACGCAGTATTTT.

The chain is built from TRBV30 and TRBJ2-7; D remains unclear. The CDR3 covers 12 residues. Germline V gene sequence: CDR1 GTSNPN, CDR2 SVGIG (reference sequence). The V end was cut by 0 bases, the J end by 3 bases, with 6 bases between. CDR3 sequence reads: CAWSVSSYEQYF. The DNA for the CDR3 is TGTGCCTGGAGTGTATCCAGCTACGAGCAGTACTTC.

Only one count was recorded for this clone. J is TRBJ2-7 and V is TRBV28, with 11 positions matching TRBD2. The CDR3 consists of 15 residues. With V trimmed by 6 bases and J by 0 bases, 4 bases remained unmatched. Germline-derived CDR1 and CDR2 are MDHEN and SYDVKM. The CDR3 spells CASSQLAGASYEQYF. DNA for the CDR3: TGTGCCAGCAGCCAACTAGCGGGGGCCTCCTACGAGCAGTACTTC.

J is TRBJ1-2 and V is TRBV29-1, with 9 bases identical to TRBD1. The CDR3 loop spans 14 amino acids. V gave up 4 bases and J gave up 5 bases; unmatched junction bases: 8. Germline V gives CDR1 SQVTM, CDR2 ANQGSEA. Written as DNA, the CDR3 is TGCAGCGTTGCCGGGGACAGGGATGAATATGGCTACACCTTC. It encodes CSVAGDRDEYGYTF.

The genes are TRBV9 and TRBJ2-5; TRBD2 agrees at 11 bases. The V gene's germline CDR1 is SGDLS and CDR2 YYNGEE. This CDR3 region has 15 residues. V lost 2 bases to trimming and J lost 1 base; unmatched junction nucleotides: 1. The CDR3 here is CASSVSGGAQETQYF. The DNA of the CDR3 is TGTGCCAGCAGCGTTAGCGGGGGGGCCCAAGAGACCCAGTACTTC.

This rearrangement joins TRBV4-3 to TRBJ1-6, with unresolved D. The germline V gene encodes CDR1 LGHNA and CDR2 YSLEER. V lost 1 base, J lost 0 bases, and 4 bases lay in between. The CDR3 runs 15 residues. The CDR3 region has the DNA TGCGCCAGCAGCCAAGGGAGCTCCTATAATTCACCCCTCCACTTT. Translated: CASSQGSSYNSPLHF.

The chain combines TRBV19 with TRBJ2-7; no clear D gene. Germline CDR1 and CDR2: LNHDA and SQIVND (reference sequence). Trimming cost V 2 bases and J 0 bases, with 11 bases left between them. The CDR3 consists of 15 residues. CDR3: CASSIIAASSYEQYF. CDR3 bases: TGTGCCAGTAGTATAATTGCGGCGAGCTCCTACGAGCAGTACTTC. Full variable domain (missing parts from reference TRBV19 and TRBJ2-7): DGGITQSPKYLFRKEGQNVTLSCEQNLNHDAMYWYRQDPGQGLRLIYYSQIVNDFQKGDIAEGYSVSREKKESFPLTVTSAQKNPTAFYLCASSIIAASSYEQYFGPGTRLTVT.

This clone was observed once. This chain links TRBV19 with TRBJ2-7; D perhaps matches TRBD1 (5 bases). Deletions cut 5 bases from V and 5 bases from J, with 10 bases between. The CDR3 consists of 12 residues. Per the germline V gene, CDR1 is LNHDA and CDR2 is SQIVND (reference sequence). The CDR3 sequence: CASSFQGNEQYF. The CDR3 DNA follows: TGTGCCAGTAGTTTCCAGGGTAACGAGCAGTACTTC.

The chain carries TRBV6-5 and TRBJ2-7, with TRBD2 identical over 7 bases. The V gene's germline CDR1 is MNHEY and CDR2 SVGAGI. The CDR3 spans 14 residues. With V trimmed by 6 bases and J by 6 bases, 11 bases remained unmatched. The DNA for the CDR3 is TGTGCCAGCAGCTCCTCAGGACTAGGGACCGAGCAGTACTTC. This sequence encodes CASSSSGLGTEQYF.

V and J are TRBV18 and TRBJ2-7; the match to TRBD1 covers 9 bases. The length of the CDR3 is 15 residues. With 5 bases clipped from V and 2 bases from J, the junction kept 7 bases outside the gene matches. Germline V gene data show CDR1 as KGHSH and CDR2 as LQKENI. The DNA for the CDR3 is TGTGCCAGCTCAGATACCGGGACAGGGACCTACGAGCAGTACTTC. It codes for CASSDTGTGTYEQYF.

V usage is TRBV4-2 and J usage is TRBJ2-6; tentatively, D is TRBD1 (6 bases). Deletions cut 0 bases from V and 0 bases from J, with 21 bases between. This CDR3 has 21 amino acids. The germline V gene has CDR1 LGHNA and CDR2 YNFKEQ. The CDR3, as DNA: TGTGCCAGCAGCCAAGATAGGGGAGCCGGGACACCTCCCTCTGGGGCCAACGTCCTGACTTTC. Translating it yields CASSQDRGAGTPPSGANVLTF.

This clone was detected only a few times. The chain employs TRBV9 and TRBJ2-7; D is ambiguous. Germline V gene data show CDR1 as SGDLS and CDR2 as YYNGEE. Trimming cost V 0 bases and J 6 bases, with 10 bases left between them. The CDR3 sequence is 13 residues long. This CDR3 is CASSVGPSGEQYF. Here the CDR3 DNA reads TGTGCCAGCAGCGTAGGGCCTTCGGGCGAGCAGTACTTC. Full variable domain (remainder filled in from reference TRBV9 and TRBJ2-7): DSGVTQTPKHLITATGQRVTLRCSPRSGDLSVYWYQQSLDQGLQFLIQYYNGEERAKGNILERFSAQQFPDLHSELNLSSLELGDSALYFCASSVGPSGEQYFGPGTRLTVT.

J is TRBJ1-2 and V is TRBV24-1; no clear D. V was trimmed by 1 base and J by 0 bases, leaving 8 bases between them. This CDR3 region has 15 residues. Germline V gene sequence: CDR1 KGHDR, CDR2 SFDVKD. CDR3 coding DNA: TGTGCCACCAGTGATTTATCCCGAGCTAACTATGGCTACACCTTC. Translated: CATSDLSRANYGYTF.

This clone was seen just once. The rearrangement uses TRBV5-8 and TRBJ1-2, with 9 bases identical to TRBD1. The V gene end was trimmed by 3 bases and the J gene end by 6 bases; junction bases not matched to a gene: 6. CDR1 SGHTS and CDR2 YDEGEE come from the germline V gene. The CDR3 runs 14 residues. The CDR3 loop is CASSWGDRDHGYTF. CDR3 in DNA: TGTGCCAGCAGCTGGGGGGACAGGGATCATGGCTACACCTTC.